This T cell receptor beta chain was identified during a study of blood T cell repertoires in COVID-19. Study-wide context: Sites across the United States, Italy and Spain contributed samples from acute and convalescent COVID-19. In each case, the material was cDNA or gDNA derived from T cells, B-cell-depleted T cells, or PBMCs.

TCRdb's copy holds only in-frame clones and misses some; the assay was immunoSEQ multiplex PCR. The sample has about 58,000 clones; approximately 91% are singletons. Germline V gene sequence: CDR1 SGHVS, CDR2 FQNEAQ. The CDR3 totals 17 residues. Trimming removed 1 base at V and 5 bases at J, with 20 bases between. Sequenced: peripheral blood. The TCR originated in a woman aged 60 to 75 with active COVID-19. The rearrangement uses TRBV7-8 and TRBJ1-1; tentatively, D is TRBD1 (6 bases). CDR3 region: CASSLGWRGAMPTEAFF. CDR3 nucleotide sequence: TGTGCCAGCAGCTTAGGATGGCGGGGGGCAATGCCGACTGAAGCTTTCTTT. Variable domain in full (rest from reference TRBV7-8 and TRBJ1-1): GAGVSQSPRYKVAKRGQDVALRCDPISGHVSLFWYQQALGQGPEFLTYFQNEAQLDKSGLPSDRFFAERPEGSVSTLKIQRTQQEDSAVYLCASSLGWRGAMPTEAFFGQGTRLTVV.